Below, one TCR beta chain is given with its context. The antigen is unknown. This entry is derived from a study of PD-1 blockade in classical Hodgkin lymphoma. Study-wide points: Some patients began nivolumab under 1 year after ASCT. These patients were excluded from later analyses. Researchers reported that CD4+ TCR diversity, though not CD8+, rose significantly by C4D1.

Using immunoSEQ multiplex PCR, the repertoire was profiled, and TCRdb retains in-frame clones only, with some absent. The table shows around 30,000 clones, with more than 80% occurring only once. The CDR3 runs to 13 residues. Per the germline V gene, CDR1 is MNHNS and CDR2 is SASEGT. The ends were cut back, 1 base at V and 5 bases at J, with 8 bases in the middle. Time point given: cycle 4 day 1 (C4D1), after 6 weeks of nivolumab. Following autologous stem cell transplantation, relapse occurred in every patient, and exposure to brentuximab vedotin varied. Purification of CD4+ T cells from thawed PBMCs was performed via magnetic negative selection. Complete response, partial response or progressive disease were the best responses.

The receptor was isolated from a human donor with classical Hodgkin lymphoma. Sequenced here: CD4+ T cells from blood, sampled before the fourth cycle of nivolumab. The rearrangement joins TRBV6-1 to TRBJ1-2, with TRBD1 as a possible D gene (5 bases). The CDR3 DNA reads TGTGCCAGCAGTGAAGGGGACGCATATGGCTACACCTTC. Translation: CASSEGDAYGYTF.